Listed here are 13 T cell receptor beta chains from one sample, sequenced in a study of blood T cells in healthy people across ages. A second PCR, run for 7 to 11 cycles, used a sample-barcoded 5' primer plus a J-beta primer mix. MiXCR, applied by TCRdb to the 5' RACE reads, yields one record per CDR3 protein. This table holds 650,000 to 1,000,000 distinct CDR3 sequences, 30% to 45% found once. Sequenced: blood. These receptors came from a young man in good health.

This clonotype came up a few times. The chain employs TRBV5-1 and TRBJ1-1; D is perhaps TRBD1 (5 bases). V lost 3 bases and J 4 bases, leaving 10 bases between the germline ends. Germline V lookup: CDR1 SGHRS, CDR2 YFSETQ. This CDR3 contains 13 residues. In DNA form, the CDR3 reads TGCGCCAGCAGCTGGAGGGGCGCCACTGAAGCTTTCTTT. This encodes CASSWRGATEAFF.

This clonotype was seen a single time. The CDR3 DNA sequence: TGTGCCAGCAGCCTGGGGACAGGGGTTTACACTGAAGCTTTCTTT. Translation gives CASSLGTGVYTEAFF. This chain joins TRBV7-9 and TRBJ1-1; TRBD1 aligns across 10 bases. The ends lost 5 bases at V and 3 bases at J; junction bases unmatched: 6. Germline V lookup: CDR1 SEHNR, CDR2 FQNEAQ (reference sequence). The CDR3 extends over 15 amino acids.

This chain links TRBV7-3 with TRBJ2-1; TRBD1 is a possible D gene (6 bases). Germline V gene lookup returns CDR1 SGHTA and CDR2 FQGTGA. Trimming stripped 1 base from V and 10 bases from J, with 17 bases between. The CDR3 has 15 residues. CDR3 sequence (DNA): TGTGCCAGCAGCTTAAATCCGGGACAAGCCTACGAGCAGTTCTTC. Translated: CASSLNPGQAYEQFF.

This clonotype was recorded a few times. The chain uses TRBV5-1 and TRBJ1-1, with a weak D call TRBD1 (6 bases). The CDR3 covers 15 residues. Germline V gives CDR1 SGHRS, CDR2 YFSETQ. V lost 1 base to trimming and J lost 2 bases, with 12 bases between them. CDR3 loop: CASSLYGGYNTEAFF. The CDR3 bases are TGCGCCAGCAGCTTGTATGGGGGCTATAACACTGAAGCTTTCTTT.

Notes on this clonotype: This may stem from a read error, because a much larger clone lies one nucleotide away. This chain joins TRBV5-1 and TRBJ2-5; 7 nucleotides align to TRBD1. Germline CDR1 reads SGHRS; CDR2 reads YFSETQ. The CDR3 totals 15 residues. The CDR3 loop is CASSTNGQAQETLYF. The CDR3 DNA reads as TGCGCCAGCAGCACCAATGGACAGGCGCAAGAGACCCTGTACTTC.

V gene TRBV20-1 combines with J gene TRBJ1-5; possibly TRBD1 for D (6 bases). This CDR3 has 15 amino acids. Germline CDR1 DFQATT, CDR2 SNEGSKA (reference sequence). V was cut by 0 bases and J by 6 bases, with 15 bases left in between. The CDR3 region is CSARDDGGEGQPQHF. In nucleotides, the CDR3 is TGCAGTGCTAGAGATGACGGGGGCGAGGGTCAGCCCCAGCATTTT.

The genes are TRBV28 and TRBJ2-1; 8 nucleotides agree with TRBD2. Germline CDR1 reads MDHEN; CDR2 reads SYDVKM. J gave up 0 bases and V 4 bases, and 5 bases lay outside the gene matches. This CDR3 is 16 amino acids long. CDR3 bases: TGTGCCAGCAGTTCTCGGGGGGGGAACTCCTACAATGAGCAGTTCTTC. Translated: CASSSRGGNSYNEQFF.

This clonotype was detected many times. The V and J genes are TRBV19 and TRBJ2-7, with 7 bases aligning to TRBD1. Germline CDR1 is LNHDA and CDR2 is SQIVND (reference sequence). The CDR3 has 16 residues. The ends lost 5 bases at V and 3 bases at J; junction bases unmatched: 13. CDR3 region: CASSPTATTGSYEQYF. The CDR3 nucleotides are TGTGCCAGTAGTCCCACCGCAACGACAGGGAGCTACGAGCAGTACTTC.

The V call is TRBV12-3 or TRBV12-4, the J call TRBJ1-1; a possible D gene is TRBD1 (5 bases). The CDR3 has 11 amino acids. Trimming shortened V by 6 bases and J by 12 bases, and 14 bases separated the two germline ends. The CDR3 DNA reads TGTGCCAGCAGCCGCGGACAACTACCTTTCTTT. Its protein product is CASSRGQLPFF.

This clonotype was seen only a few times. The chain couples TRBV4-3 to TRBJ2-3, with a weak D call TRBD1 (5 bases). V lost 5 bases and J lost 0, with 12 bases in between. This CDR3 is 15 amino acids long. Germline CDR1 reads LGHNA; CDR2 reads YSLEER. The CDR3 sequence is CASSWGSTSTDTQYF. The CDR3 DNA reads as TGCGCCAGCAGCTGGGGCAGTACTAGCACAGATACGCAGTATTTT.

V is TRBV30 and J is TRBJ1-4, with 10 nucleotides matching TRBD1. Germline V gives CDR1 GTSNPN, CDR2 SVGIG (reference sequence). This CDR3 contains 13 residues. The trim removed 5 bases at V and 7 bases at J, leaving 4 bases unmatched. The CDR3 bases are TGTGCCTGGGAGACAGGGGGCGGTGAAAAACTGTTTTTT. Translation: CAWETGGGEKLFF. Full variable domain (rest looked up from reference TRBV30 and TRBJ1-4): SQTIHQWPATLVQPVGSPLSLECTVEGTSNPNLYWYRQAAGRGLQLLFYSVGIGQISSEVPQNLSASRPQDRQFILSSKKLLLSDSGFYLCAWETGGGEKLFFGSGTQLSVL.

A word on this clonotype: This sequence may be a read error, since a much larger clone differs from it by one base. This chain joins TRBV4-3 and TRBJ1-2, with D unclear. The germline V gene has CDR1 LGHNA and CDR2 YSLEER. The CDR3 extends over 14 amino acids. CDR3 sequence: CASGQDLSNYGYTF. The CDR3 DNA follows: TGCGCCAGCGGCCAAGATCTGAGCAACTATGGCTACACCTTC.

There are many counts of this clonotype. The V call is TRBV9, the J call TRBJ1-2, with D perhaps TRBD1 (5 bases). V was pared by 0 bases and J by 8 bases, with 17 bases between. The CDR3 totals 15 residues. Germline V gene data show CDR1 as SGDLS and CDR2 as YYNGEE. The CDR3 nucleotides are TGTGCCAGCAGCGTAGAGGTGTCATGGGACGGGGGCTACACCTTC. This translates into CASSVEVSWDGGYTF. The variable domain in full, with the rest retrieved from reference TRBV9 and TRBJ1-2, is DSGVTQTPKHLITATGQRVTLRCSPRSGDLSVYWYQQSLDQGLQFLIQYYNGEERAKGNILERFSAQQFPDLHSELNLSSLELGDSALYFCASSVEVSWDGGYTFGSGTRLTVV.